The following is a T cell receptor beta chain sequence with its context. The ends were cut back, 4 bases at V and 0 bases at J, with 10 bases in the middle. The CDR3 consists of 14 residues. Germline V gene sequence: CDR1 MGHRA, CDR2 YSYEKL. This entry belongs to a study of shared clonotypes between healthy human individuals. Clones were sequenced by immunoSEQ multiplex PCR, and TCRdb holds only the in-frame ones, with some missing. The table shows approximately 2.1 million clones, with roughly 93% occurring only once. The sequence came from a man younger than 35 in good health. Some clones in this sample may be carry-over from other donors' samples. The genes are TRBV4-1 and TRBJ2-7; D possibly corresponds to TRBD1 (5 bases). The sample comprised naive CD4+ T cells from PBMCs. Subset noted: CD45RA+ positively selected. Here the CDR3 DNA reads TGCGCCAGCAGCCCAGGGATCGTCTCCTACGAGCAGTACTTC. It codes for CASSPGIVSYEQYF.